This T cell receptor beta chain is drawn from a study of T cell responses to AZD1222 COVID-19 vaccine. Assay used: immunoSEQ multiplex PCR; TCRdb lists only in-frame clones, some missing. The sample consists of approximately 110,000 clones, around 88% of them appearing once. The length of the CDR3 is 16 residues. Trimming left V 0 bases short and J 3 bases short, with 12 bases between. Germline CDR1 and CDR2: KGHSH and LQKENI. The study's findings and limits: Females outnumbered males among donors, who were mostly white British; clonal diversity was possibly underestimated. Spike-specific TCR breadth rose after two AZD1222 doses, and depth rose as well.

Concerning this clone: Its antigen is not identified.

This clonotype was sampled from an adult in good health. The specimen was peripheral blood, collected on day 0 of AZD1222 vaccination. The chain couples TRBV18 to TRBJ2-1; maybe TRBD2 (5 bases). The CDR3 nucleotides read TGTGCCAGCTCACCACCAGAAGCGGTGAACTACAATGAGCAGTTCTTC. Protein product: CASSPPEAVNYNEQFF.